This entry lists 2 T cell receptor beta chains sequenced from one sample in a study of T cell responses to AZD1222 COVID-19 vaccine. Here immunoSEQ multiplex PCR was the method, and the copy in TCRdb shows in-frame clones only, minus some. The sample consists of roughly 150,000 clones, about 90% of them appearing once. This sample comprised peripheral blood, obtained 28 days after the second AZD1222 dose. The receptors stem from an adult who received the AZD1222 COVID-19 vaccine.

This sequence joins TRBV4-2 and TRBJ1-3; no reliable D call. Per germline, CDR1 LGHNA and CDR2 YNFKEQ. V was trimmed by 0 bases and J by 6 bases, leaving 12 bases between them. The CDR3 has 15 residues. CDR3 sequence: CASSQDIGNPNTIYF. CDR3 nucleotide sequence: TGTGCCAGCAGCCAAGATATTGGGAATCCAAACACCATATATTTT.

The CDR3 coding sequence is TGCGCCAGCAGCTTCGACAGGGGGGGCTACGAGCAGTACTTC. It specifies CASSFDRGGYEQYF. The chain uses TRBV5-1 and TRBJ2-7, with TRBD1 matching over 9 bases. Germline V gene lookup returns CDR1 SGHRS and CDR2 YFSETQ. The CDR3 runs 14 residues. V shed 2 bases and J 3 bases; nucleotides not matched to a gene: 3.